These T cell receptor beta chains were read from a single sample in a study of beta chain features in type 1 diabetes. TCRdb's table, derived via immunoSEQ multiplex PCR, lists solely in-frame clones and lacks some. The profile covers 500,000 to 850,000 clones, with 11% to 15% appearing a single time and just under 0.04% taken by the ten largest. The specimen was naive CD4+ T cells from blood. The source of these receptors is a man aged 18 to 29 with type 1 diabetes. CDR3s include the opening cysteine and the closing phenylalanine or tryptophan. Each record gives: clone size, J gene, V gene, D gene, CDR3 DNA, CDR3 protein. A D gene is named only where the DNA matches it firmly. Clone size is not always given. Where it is, it says once, few, many or a class for expanded clones.

>.|TRBJ2-1|TRBV6-5|.
TGTGCCAGCAGTCCTTCTCGCGAGCAGTTCTTC
CASSPSREQFF
>.|TRBJ1-1|TRBV7-9|.
TGTGCCAGCCACTCCGCGGGCAGGGAACACACTGAAGCTTTCTTT
CASHSAGREHTEAFF
>few|TRBJ2-3|TRBV30|.
TGTGCCTGGAGTGTAGACCCCGCTAGCACAGATACGCAGTATTTT
CAWSVDPASTDTQYF
>.|TRBJ1-6|TRBV7-3|.
TGTGCCAGCAGCTTAGAGGCAGGGGCTAATTCACCCCTCCACTTT
CASSLEAGANSPLHF
>.|TRBJ2-7|TRBV5-6|TRBD2
TGTGCCAGCAGCTTGGCCGGTAGCGGGAGAGAGCAGTACTTC
CASSLAGSGREQYF
>.|TRBJ1-2|TRBV30|TRBD1
TGTGCCTGGAGTGTAATACAGGGGGCGCATTACACCTTC
CAWSVIQGAHYTF
>.|TRBJ2-7|TRBV10-3|.
TGTGCCATCAGTGATGTCTCCTACGAGCAGTACTTC
CAISDVSYEQYF
>few|TRBJ2-1|TRBV6-1|TRBD2
TGTGCCAGCAGTAAGATAATTGGGACTAGCAATGAGCAGTTCTTC
CASSKIIGTSNEQFF
>few|TRBJ2-3|TRBV2|.
TGTGCCAGCAGTGAAGACGGGGTCAGGGCAGATACGCAGTATTTT
CASSEDGVRADTQYF
>few|TRBJ1-4|TRBV7-9|.
TGTGCCAGCAGCCCAGGAGTCGGACCGAGTGAAAAACTGTTTTTT
CASSPGVGPSEKLFF
>.|TRBJ2-7|TRBV10-3|.
TGTGCCATCAGTGAGCAGGTTGGCTTGCAGTACTTC
CAISEQVGLQYF
>few|TRBJ1-5|TRBV19|.
TGTGCCAGTGCTTCAAGCGACAATCAGCCCCAGCATTTT
CASASSDNQPQHF
>.|TRBJ2-7|TRBV27|.
TGTGCCAGCAGAGGGCAGGGGCCCTACGAGCAGTACTTC
CASRGQGPYEQYF
>.|TRBJ1-1|TRBV19|.
TGTGCCAGTAGCGCTAGTGGGGCTTCGGGGACTGAAGCTTTCTTT
CASSASGASGTEAFF
>.|TRBJ1-2|TRBV5-4|TRBD1
TGTGCCAGCAGCTTCAGCCCGGGACAGGGGTATGGCTACACCTTC
CASSFSPGQGYGYTF
>.|TRBJ2-7|TRBV18|TRBD2
TGTGCCAGCTCATCGTTTGGACTAGCGGCCTACGAGCAGTACTTC
CASSSFGLAAYEQYF